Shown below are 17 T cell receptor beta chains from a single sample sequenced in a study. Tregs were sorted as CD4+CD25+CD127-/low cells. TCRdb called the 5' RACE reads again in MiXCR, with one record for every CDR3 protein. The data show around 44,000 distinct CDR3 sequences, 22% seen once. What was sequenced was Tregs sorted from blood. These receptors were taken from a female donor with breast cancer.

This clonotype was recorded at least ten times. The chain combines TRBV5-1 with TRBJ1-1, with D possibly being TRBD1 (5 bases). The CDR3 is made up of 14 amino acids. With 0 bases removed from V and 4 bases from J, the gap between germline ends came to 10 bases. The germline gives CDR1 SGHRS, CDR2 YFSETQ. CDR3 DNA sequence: TGCGCCAGCAGCTTGGGGGGCGCGGGCACTGAAGCTTTCTTT. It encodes CASSLGGAGTEAFF.

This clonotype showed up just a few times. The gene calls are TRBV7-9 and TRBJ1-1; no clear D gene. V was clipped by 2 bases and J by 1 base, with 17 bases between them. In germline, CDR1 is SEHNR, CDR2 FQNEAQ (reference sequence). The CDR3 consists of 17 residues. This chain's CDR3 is CASSLFPTARGNTEAFF. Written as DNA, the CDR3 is TGTGCCAGCAGCTTATTCCCGACGGCCCGGGGGAACACTGAAGCTTTCTTT.

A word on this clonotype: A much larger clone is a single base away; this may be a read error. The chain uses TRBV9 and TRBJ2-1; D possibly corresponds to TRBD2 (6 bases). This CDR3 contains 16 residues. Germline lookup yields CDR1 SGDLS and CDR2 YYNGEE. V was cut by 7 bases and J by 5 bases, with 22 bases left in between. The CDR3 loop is CASGGHRDSYNNEQFF. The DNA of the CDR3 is TGTGCCAGCGGCGGACACCGGGACTCATACAACAATGAGCAGTTCTTC.

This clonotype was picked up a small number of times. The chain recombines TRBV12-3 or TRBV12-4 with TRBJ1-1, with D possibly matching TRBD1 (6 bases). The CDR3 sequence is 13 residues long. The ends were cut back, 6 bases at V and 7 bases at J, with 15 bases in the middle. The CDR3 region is CASSLQGRGEAFF. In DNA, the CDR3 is TGTGCCAGCAGCCTTCAGGGGCGCGGTGAAGCTTTCTTT.

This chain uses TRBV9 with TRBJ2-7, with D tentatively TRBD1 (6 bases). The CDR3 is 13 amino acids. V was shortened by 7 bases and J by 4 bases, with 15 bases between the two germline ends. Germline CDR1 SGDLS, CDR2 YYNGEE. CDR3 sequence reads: CASSPTGQYEQYF. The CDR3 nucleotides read TGTGCCAGCTCCCCGACAGGTCAATACGAGCAGTACTTC.

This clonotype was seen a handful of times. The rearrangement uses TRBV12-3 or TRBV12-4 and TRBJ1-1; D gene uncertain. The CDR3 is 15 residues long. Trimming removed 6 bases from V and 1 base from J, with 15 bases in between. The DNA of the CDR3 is TGTGCCAGCAGCTTCCCCCGGCGGGGGAACACTGAAGCTTTCTTT. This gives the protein CASSFPRRGNTEAFF.

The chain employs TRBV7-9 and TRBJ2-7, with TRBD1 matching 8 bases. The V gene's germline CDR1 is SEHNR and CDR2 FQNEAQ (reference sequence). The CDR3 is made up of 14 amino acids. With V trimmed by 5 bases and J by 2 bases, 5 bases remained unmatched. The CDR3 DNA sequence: TGTGCCAGCAGCCTGGCAGGGGGCACCTACGAGCAGTACTTC. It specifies CASSLAGGTYEQYF.

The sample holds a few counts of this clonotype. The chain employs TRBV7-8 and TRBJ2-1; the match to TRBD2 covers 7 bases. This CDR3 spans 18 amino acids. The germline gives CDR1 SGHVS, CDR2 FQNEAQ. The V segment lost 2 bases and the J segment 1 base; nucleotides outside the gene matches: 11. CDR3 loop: CASSLYPREYGSYNEQFF. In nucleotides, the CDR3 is TGTGCCAGCAGCTTATATCCGCGGGAGTACGGATCCTACAATGAGCAGTTCTTC.

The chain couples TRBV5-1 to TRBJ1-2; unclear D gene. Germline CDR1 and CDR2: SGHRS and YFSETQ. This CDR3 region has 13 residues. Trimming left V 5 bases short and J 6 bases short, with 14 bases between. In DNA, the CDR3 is TGCGCCAGCAGGGAGGCCCCAAGGGATGGCTACACCTTC. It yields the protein CASREAPRDGYTF.

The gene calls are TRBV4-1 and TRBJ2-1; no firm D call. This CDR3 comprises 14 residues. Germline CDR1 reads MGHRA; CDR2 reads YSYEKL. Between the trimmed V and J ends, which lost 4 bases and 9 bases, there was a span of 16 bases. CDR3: CASSPEPEYAEQFF. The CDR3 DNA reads TGCGCCAGCAGCCCTGAACCAGAGTATGCTGAGCAGTTCTTC.

This CDR3 reads CASSLDRQGYYNEQFF. The CDR3 DNA follows: TGCGCCAGCAGCTTAGACAGACAGGGGTACTACAATGAGCAGTTCTTC. The rearrangement joins TRBV5-1 to TRBJ2-1; TRBD1 matches 8 bases. The V gene end was trimmed by 2 bases and the J gene end by 3 bases; junction bases not matched to a gene: 7. This CDR3 region has 16 residues. The germline V gene encodes CDR1 SGHRS and CDR2 YFSETQ.

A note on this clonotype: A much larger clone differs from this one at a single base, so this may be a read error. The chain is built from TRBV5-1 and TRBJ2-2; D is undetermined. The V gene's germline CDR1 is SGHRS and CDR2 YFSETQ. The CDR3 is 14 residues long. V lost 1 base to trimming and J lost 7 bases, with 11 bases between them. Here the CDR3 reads CASSLIGFIGELFF. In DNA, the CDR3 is TGCGCCAGCAGCTTGATAGGGTTCATCGGGGAGCTGTTTTTT.

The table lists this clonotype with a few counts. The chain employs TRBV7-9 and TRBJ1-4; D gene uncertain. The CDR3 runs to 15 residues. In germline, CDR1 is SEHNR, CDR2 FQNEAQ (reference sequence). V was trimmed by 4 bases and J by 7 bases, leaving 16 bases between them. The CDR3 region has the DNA TGTGCCAGCAGCTCCGATCGGGCCGACGTTGAAAAACTGTTTTTT. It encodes CASSSDRADVEKLFF.

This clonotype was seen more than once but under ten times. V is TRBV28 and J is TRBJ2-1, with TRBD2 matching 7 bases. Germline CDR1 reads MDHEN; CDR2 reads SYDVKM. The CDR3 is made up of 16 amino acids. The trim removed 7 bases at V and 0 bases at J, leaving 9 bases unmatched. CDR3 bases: TGTGCCAGCACCAACTTAGCGGGCTCCTCCTACAATGAGCAGTTCTTC. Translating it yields CASTNLAGSSYNEQFF.

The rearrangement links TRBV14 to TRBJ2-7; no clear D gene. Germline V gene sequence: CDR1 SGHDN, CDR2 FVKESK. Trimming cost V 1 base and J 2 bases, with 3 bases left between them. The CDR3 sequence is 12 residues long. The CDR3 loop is CASSQAAYEQYF. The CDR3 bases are TGTGCCAGCAGCCAAGCGGCCTACGAGCAGTACTTC.

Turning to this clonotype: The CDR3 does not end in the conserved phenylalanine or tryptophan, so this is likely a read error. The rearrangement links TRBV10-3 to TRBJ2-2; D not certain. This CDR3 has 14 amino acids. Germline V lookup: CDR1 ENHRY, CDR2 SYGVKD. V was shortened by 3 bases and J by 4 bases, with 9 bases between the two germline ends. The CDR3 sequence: CAISEPDPTGELFL. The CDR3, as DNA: TGTGCCATCAGTGAACCCGATCCCACCGGGGAGCTGTTTCTT.

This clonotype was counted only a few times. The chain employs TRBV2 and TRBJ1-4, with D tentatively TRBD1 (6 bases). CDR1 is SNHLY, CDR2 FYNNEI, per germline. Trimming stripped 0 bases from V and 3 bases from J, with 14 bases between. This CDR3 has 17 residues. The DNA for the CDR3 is TGTGCCAGCAGTGAAGCGCTTGGGGGGCCTTCTAATGAAAAACTGTTTTTT. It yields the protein CASSEALGGPSNEKLFF.